The 29 T cell receptor beta chains in this list originate from one sample, sequenced in a study of shared clonotypes between healthy human individuals. Cells designated naive CD8 were CD45RO-negative and were positively selected for CCR7, with terminally differentiated effector memory CD45RA+ cells excluded. Sequenced by immunoSEQ multiplex PCR; TCRdb stores in-frame clones only, minus some. The sample gives over 2 million clones, approximately 94% of which show up once; 1.1% is in the top ten. The sequenced sample was naive CD8+ T cells sorted from blood. These TCRs come from a man between 18 and 29 years old in good health.

On this clone itself: The same CDR3 can be traced to other DNA sequences in this sample. CDR3 sequence: CASSIRDNNQPQHF. The CDR3 coding sequence is TGTGCCAGTAGTATAAGGGATAACAATCAGCCCCAGCATTTT. The gene calls are TRBV19 and TRBJ1-5; D unclear. The CDR3 totals 14 residues. The germline V and J ends were trimmed by 2 bases and 3 bases, with 8 bases remaining between them. Germline loops: CDR1 LNHDA, CDR2 SQIVND (reference sequence).

About this clone itself: Different DNA sequences within this sample yield the same CDR3. The chain joins TRBV9 to TRBJ2-3; no clear D. The length of the CDR3 is 16 residues. Germline lookup yields CDR1 SGDLS and CDR2 YYNGEE. The V end lost 0 bases, the J end lost 1 base, and 12 bases lay between the germline ends. The DNA of the CDR3 is TGTGCCAGCAGCGTAGAAGGCGGAGAAGGCACAGATACGCAGTATTTT. Protein: CASSVEGGEGTDTQYF.

J is TRBJ2-3 and V is TRBV1; TRBD1, the table's D call, was not compared with the DNA. TRBV1 is shown as a pseudogene. The CDR3 spans 16 residues. The DNA for the CDR3 is TGCACCAGCAGCCAAGGTAGGGACAGAAACACAGATACGCAGTATTTT. This encodes CTSSQGRDRNTDTQYF.

This chain joins TRBV13 and TRBJ2-1; TRBD1 is a possible D gene (5 bases). The germline gives CDR1 PRHDT, CDR2 FYEKMQ (reference sequence). This CDR3 has 15 amino acids. The germline V and J ends were trimmed by 1 base and 5 bases, with 12 bases remaining between them. This CDR3 is CASSLDQGRDNEQFF. CDR3 nucleotide sequence: TGTGCCAGCAGCTTAGACCAGGGAAGGGACAATGAGCAGTTCTTC.

As for this clone: The same CDR3 can be traced to other DNA sequences in this sample. J is TRBJ2-7 and V is TRBV6-5, with no clear D. Germline CDR1 and CDR2: MNHEY and SVGAGI. This CDR3 spans 13 amino acids. V was clipped by 0 bases and J by 0 bases, with 3 bases between them. This CDR3 reads CASSYSSSYEQYF. The CDR3, as DNA: TGTGCCAGCAGTTACTCATCCTCCTACGAGCAGTACTTC.

V usage is TRBV18 and J usage is TRBJ2-5; a weak D match, TRBD2 (5 bases). The V and J ends lost 1 base and 3 bases respectively, with 21 bases between them. Germline V gene data show CDR1 as KGHSH and CDR2 as LQKENI. The CDR3 sequence is 18 residues long. CDR3 in amino acids: CASSPQRRGSLVEETQYF. The CDR3 nucleotides are TGTGCCAGCTCACCACAGAGGCGAGGGTCCCTAGTCGAAGAGACCCAGTACTTC.

Written as DNA, the CDR3 is TGTGCCAGCAGCCGAGGGGGGGCCTACGAGCAGTACTTC. This translates into CASSRGGAYEQYF. V and J are TRBV9 and TRBJ2-7, with D perhaps matching TRBD2 (7 bases). The CDR3 extends over 13 amino acids. V lost 4 bases, J lost 2 bases, and 10 bases lay in between. The germline gives CDR1 SGDLS, CDR2 YYNGEE.

Only one count was recorded for this clone. This chain links TRBV9 with TRBJ2-7, with 7 positions matching TRBD2. This CDR3 is 15 amino acids long. The germline V gene encodes CDR1 SGDLS and CDR2 YYNGEE. Trimming at V came to 0 bases and at J to 7 bases, leaving 10 bases not matched to a gene. The CDR3 protein is CASSVGDYLLHEQYF. CDR3 DNA sequence: TGTGCCAGCAGCGTAGGGGACTACCTACTTCATGAGCAGTACTTC.

This clone showed up just once. CDR3 loop: CASRESSGGARELFF. In DNA form, the CDR3 reads TGTGCCAGCAGGGAGTCTAGCGGGGGGGCGCGGGAGCTGTTTTTT. The V gene is TRBV7-6, the J gene TRBJ2-2, with 12 bases aligning to TRBD2. The ends lost 6 bases at V and 9 bases at J; junction bases unmatched: 8. This CDR3 contains 15 residues. Germline assignment: CDR1 SGHVS and CDR2 FNYEAQ.

The rearrangement links TRBV19 to TRBJ1-1; D unresolved. The CDR3 loop spans 14 amino acids. CDR1 and CDR2 (germline): LNHDA, SQIVND (reference sequence). V was shortened by 4 bases and J by 5 bases, with 14 bases between the two germline ends. CDR3 nucleotides: TGTGCCAGTAGTAGTCGAGGGCAGAGGACTGAAGCTTTCTTT. Translation gives CASSSRGQRTEAFF.

The chain links TRBV25-1 to TRBJ1-3, with no clear D. V gave up 1 base and J gave up 8 bases, with 12 bases separating them. The germline gives CDR1 MGHDK, CDR2 SYGVNS. This CDR3 has 14 residues. The CDR3 spells CASSEWGSGDTIYF. The CDR3 DNA is TGTGCCAGCAGTGAATGGGGTAGTGGGGACACCATATATTTT.

The chain uses TRBV14 and TRBJ2-5; D remains ambiguous. The ends were cut back, 5 bases at V and 0 bases at J, with 7 bases in the middle. This CDR3 comprises 13 residues. From germline, CDR1 is SGHDN and CDR2 FVKESK. DNA of the CDR3: TGTGCCAGCAGCGATCTTAACCAAGAGACCCAGTACTTC. Amino acid sequence: CASSDLNQETQYF. Full variable domain (outside the CDR3, taken from reference TRBV14 and TRBJ2-5): EAGVTQFPSHSVIEKGQTVTLRCDPISGHDNLYWYRRVMGKEIKFLLHFVKESKQDESGMPNNRFLAERTGGTYSTLKVQPAELEDSGVYFCASSDLNQETQYFGPGTRLLVL.

This chain links TRBV29-1 with TRBJ2-6, with D maybe TRBD1 (6 bases). This CDR3 comprises 17 residues. V was clipped by 5 bases and J by 0 bases, with 17 bases between them. The V gene's germline CDR1 is SQVTM and CDR2 ANQGSEA. The CDR3 spells CSVRAQGPYSGANVLTF. In nucleotides, the CDR3 is TGCAGCGTTAGAGCGCAGGGGCCTTACTCTGGGGCCAACGTCCTGACTTTC. The whole variable domain, remainder taken from reference TRBV29-1 and TRBJ2-6, is SAVISQKPSRDICQRGTSLTIQCQVDSQVTMMFWYRQQPGQSLTLIATANQGSEATYESGFVIDKFPISRPNLTFSTLTVSNMSPEDSSIYLCSVRAQGPYSGANVLTFGAGSRLTVL.

The CDR3, as DNA: TGTGCCAGCAGCACTATTGGGACCCCCTTCTCGTACGAGCAGTACTTC. Amino acids: CASSTIGTPFSYEQYF. The chain carries TRBV5-8 and TRBJ2-7; possibly TRBD1 or TRBD2 for D (5 bases each). Per the germline V gene, CDR1 is SGHTS and CDR2 is YDEGEE. The CDR3 has 16 amino acids. The germline V and J ends were trimmed by 4 bases and 4 bases, with 21 bases remaining between them.

The rearrangement links TRBV4-3 to TRBJ2-2, with D maybe TRBD2 (6 bases). Trimming removed 6 bases from V and 1 base from J, with 15 bases in between. The CDR3 runs to 16 residues. Germline values: CDR1 LGHNA, CDR2 YSLEER. The CDR3 region has the DNA TGCGCCAGCAGAGAATCCGGGACTTTGAACACCGGGGAGCTGTTTTTT. It translates to CASRESGTLNTGELFF.

The chain combines TRBV28 with TRBJ2-1, with 8 nucleotides matching TRBD1. The trim removed 4 bases at V and 8 bases at J, leaving 10 bases unmatched. CDR1 and CDR2 from the germline V gene are MDHEN and SYDVKM. The CDR3 loop spans 15 amino acids. CDR3 protein: CASSYRGVSMDEQFF. Here the CDR3 DNA reads TGTGCCAGCAGTTACAGGGGGGTTTCTATGGATGAGCAGTTCTTC. Drawing the rest from reference TRBV28 and TRBJ2-1, the complete variable domain is DVKVTQSSRYLVKRTGEKVFLECVQDMDHENMFWYRQDPGLGLRLIYFSYDVKMKEKGDIPEGYSVSREKKERFSLILESASTNQTSMYLCASSYRGVSMDEQFFGPGTRLTVL.

J is TRBJ2-7 and V is TRBV7-8; the D gene could be TRBD1 or TRBD2 (6 bases each). V shed 1 base and J shed 7 bases, with 17 bases lying between them. CDR1 and CDR2 from the germline V gene are SGHVS and FQNEAQ. The CDR3 totals 15 residues. This CDR3 reads CASSLGGATREEQYF. Here the CDR3 DNA reads TGTGCCAGCAGCTTAGGGGGGGCCACCCGTGAGGAGCAGTACTTC.

Concerning this clone: This specimen includes other DNA sequences encoding the same CDR3. The chain couples TRBV7-9 to TRBJ2-5; possible D gene TRBD2, 5 bases. The CDR3 length is 15 residues. V was clipped by 1 base and J by 5 bases, with 14 bases between them. Germline lookup yields CDR1 SEHNR and CDR2 FQNEAQ (reference sequence). CDR3 residues: CASSLVAGGEETQYF. Written as DNA, the CDR3 is TGTGCCAGCAGCTTAGTGGCGGGTGGGGAGGAGACCCAGTACTTC.

The rearrangement joins TRBV7-3 to TRBJ1-1; a possible D gene is TRBD1 (5 bases). V was pared by 5 bases and J by 4 bases, with 17 bases between. CDR1 is SGHTA and CDR2 is FQGTGA in the germline V gene. The CDR3 is made up of 15 amino acids. DNA for the CDR3: TGTGCCAGCAGCCCGTCCGGGACTCTGGGCACTGAAGCTTTCTTT. It encodes CASSPSGTLGTEAFF.

This chain links TRBV11-2 with TRBJ1-6, with 9 nucleotides matching TRBD1. Losses at the gene ends were 5 bases for V and 0 bases for J; bases not matched to a gene: 5. The length of the CDR3 is 17 residues. In germline, CDR1 is SGHAT, CDR2 FQNNGV. CDR3 in amino acids: CASSPTGGFSYNSPLHF. The CDR3 nucleotides are TGTGCCAGCAGCCCGACAGGGGGTTTCTCCTATAATTCACCCCTCCACTTT.

The J gene is TRBJ2-5, the V gene TRBV10-3, with 9 bases matching TRBD1. The CDR3 is 13 residues long. The germline CDR1 and CDR2 sequences are ENHRY and SYGVKD. V dropped 6 bases and J dropped 5; count of bases not matched to a gene: 4. CDR3: CAIRSTGGETQYF. The CDR3 DNA reads as TGTGCCATCAGATCGACAGGGGGGGAGACCCAGTACTTC.

V gene TRBV7-9 combines with J gene TRBJ2-1; 10 positions agree with TRBD1. Germline trimming cut 3 bases from V and 6 bases from J; bases unmatched to any gene: 5. CDR1 SEHNR and CDR2 FQNEAQ come from the germline V gene (reference sequence). This CDR3 contains 15 residues. The CDR3 loop is CASSFGQGVFNEQFF. The CDR3 bases are TGTGCCAGCAGCTTCGGACAGGGGGTTTTCAATGAGCAGTTCTTC.

Remarks on this clone: This CDR3 is also generated by other DNA sequences in the sample. The rearrangement joins TRBV6-1 to TRBJ1-2; no clear D. Trimming left V 1 base short and J 7 bases short, with 1 base between. CDR3 length: 10 amino acids. Germline CDR1 is MNHNS and CDR2 is SASEGT. This CDR3 is CASSEGGYTF. CDR3 nucleotide sequence: TGTGCCAGCAGTGAAGGTGGCTACACCTTC.

For this clone: The same CDR3 can be traced to other DNA sequences in this sample. The chain has TRBV28 and TRBJ1-5; D unresolved. The CDR3 spans 13 residues. V was clipped by 3 bases and J by 1 base, with 4 bases between them. Germline CDR1 reads MDHEN; CDR2 reads SYDVKM. As DNA, the CDR3 is TGTGCCAGCAGTTTGCTGAGCAATCAGCCCCAGCATTTT. Protein product: CASSLLSNQPQHF.

The gene calls are TRBV7-9 and TRBJ1-1, with D possibly matching TRBD1 (5 bases). V dropped 4 bases and J dropped 0 bases, with 9 bases sitting between them. Germline V CDR1 and CDR2: SEHNR, FQNEAQ (reference sequence). The CDR3 is 14 residues long. The CDR3 region has the DNA TGTGCCAGCAGCTGGACATCTTTGAACACTGAAGCTTTCTTT. Its protein product is CASSWTSLNTEAFF.

This chain links TRBV6-5 with TRBJ2-7; D is possibly TRBD1 (6 bases). V lost 8 bases, J lost 2 bases, and 7 bases lay in between. The CDR3 has 11 amino acids. Germline V lookup: CDR1 MNHEY, CDR2 SVGAGI. The CDR3 region is CASGGPYEQYF. The CDR3 DNA is TGTGCCAGCGGGGGCCCCTACGAGCAGTACTTC.

The CDR3 is CASSLGAAGDYNEQFF. CDR3 nucleotides: TGTGCCAGCAGCTTAGGGGCGGCGGGGGATTACAATGAGCAGTTCTTC. The chain carries TRBV7-6 and TRBJ2-1; 7 nucleotides line up with TRBD2. Per the germline V gene, CDR1 is SGHVS and CDR2 is FNYEAQ. CDR3 size: 16 residues. The V gene end was trimmed by 1 base and the J gene end by 4 bases; junction bases not matched to a gene: 7.

The genes are TRBV23-1 and TRBJ1-1; D is uncertain. TRBV23-1 is filed as an ORF, its function uncertain. CDR3 size: 14 residues. V lost 2 bases and J lost 0, with 7 bases in between. CDR3 nucleotides: TGCGCCAGCAGTCAAAAACCTTTGAACACTGAAGCTTTCTTT. Amino acids: CASSQKPLNTEAFF.

This clone appeared once. The CDR3 is CASSSSNLRGPLTGELFF. CDR3 DNA sequence: TGCGCCAGCAGCTCGAGCAACCTAAGGGGGCCCCTTACCGGGGAGCTGTTTTTT. The chain carries TRBV5-1 and TRBJ2-2; 7 bases map to TRBD1. From germline, CDR1 is SGHRS and CDR2 YFSETQ. J lost 5 bases, V lost 3 bases, and 16 bases had no gene match. The CDR3 length is 18 residues.